The 12 T cell receptor beta chains below come from one sample, sequenced in a study of cytomegalovirus exposure and HLA in healthy donors. PCR involved 60 Vbeta and 13 Jbeta primers. Profiled with immunoSEQ multiplex PCR; TCRdb holds only in-frame clones, not every one. This sample yields under 150,000 clones, of which around 81% are seen a single time; around 2.5% belongs to the top ten. Sequenced input: PBMCs. These TCRs come from a man aged 50-59 years in good health and CMV-seronegative.

This chain joins TRBV6-1 and TRBJ1-1; 7 nucleotides line up with TRBD1. V shed 6 bases and J 6 bases; nucleotides not matched to a gene: 10. Germline V gene lookup returns CDR1 MNHNS and CDR2 SASEGT. This CDR3 has 14 residues. CDR3 residues: CASSRGPGQAEAFF. For the CDR3, the DNA is TGTGCCAGCAGCAGGGGACCTGGACAGGCTGAAGCTTTCTTT.

The rearrangement joins TRBV7-6 to TRBJ2-1; D might be TRBD2 (6 bases). There are 15 residues in the CDR3. V gave up 1 base and J gave up 3 bases, with 10 bases separating them. The V gene's germline CDR1 is SGHVS and CDR2 FNYEAQ. The CDR3 spells CASSLVPGDYNEQFF. In DNA form, the CDR3 reads TGTGCCAGCAGCTTAGTGCCGGGAGACTACAATGAGCAGTTCTTC. The full variable domain, with the rest looked up from reference TRBV7-6 and TRBJ2-1, is GAGVSQSPRYKVTKRGQDVALRCDPISGHVSLYWYRQALGQGPEFLTYFNYEAQQDKSGLPNDRFSAERPEGSISTLTIQRTEQRDSAMYRCASSLVPGDYNEQFFGPGTRLTVL.

The chain recombines TRBV28 with TRBJ1-2; maybe TRBD1 (5 bases). Germline V lookup: CDR1 MDHEN, CDR2 SYDVKM. The CDR3 runs 14 residues. Trimming took off 7 bases at V and 4 bases at J, with 16 bases between the two ends. The CDR3 is CASTLGQGSYGYTF. In nucleotides, the CDR3 is TGTGCCAGCACCCTAGGGCAGGGCAGCTATGGCTACACCTTC.

The gene calls are TRBV9 and TRBJ2-2; TRBD1 agrees at 7 bases. The length of the CDR3 is 15 residues. V was pared by 1 base and J by 0 bases, with 0 bases of the junction left unmatched. CDR1 is SGDLS and CDR2 is YYNGEE in the germline V gene. CDR3 in amino acids: CASSVQGANTGELFF. In DNA form, the CDR3 reads TGTGCCAGCAGCGTACAGGGGGCGAACACCGGGGAGCTGTTTTTT.

This clone was counted a single time. The chain recombines TRBV6-6 with TRBJ1-1; D is uncertain. Trimming shortened V by 6 bases and J by 7 bases, and 21 bases separated the two germline ends. This CDR3 comprises 15 residues. Germline V gives CDR1 MNHNY, CDR2 SVGAGI (reference sequence). CDR3 nucleotide sequence: TGTGCCAGCAGACCCACGGCAGGAGGTTCTGGTGAAGCTTTCTTT. Amino acid sequence: CASRPTAGGSGEAFF.

The chain links TRBV2 to TRBJ1-5, with D maybe TRBD1 (6 bases). Germline V gene sequence: CDR1 SNHLY, CDR2 FYNNEI. V was shortened by 4 bases and J by 4 bases, with 14 bases between the two germline ends. The CDR3 consists of 15 residues. The CDR3 nucleotides read TGTGCCAGCAGTGGGTCAGGGGCGACAAATCAGCCCCAGCATTTT. Its protein product is CASSGSGATNQPQHF. The complete variable domain, with remaining parts taken from reference TRBV2 and TRBJ1-5, reads EPEVTQTPSHQVTQMGQEVILRCVPISNHLYFYWYRQILGQKVEFLVSFYNNEISEKSEIFDDQFSVERPDGSNFTLKIRSTKLEDSAMYFCASSGSGATNQPQHFGDGTRLSIL.

The genes are TRBV7-3 and TRBJ1-1; TRBD1 matches at 9 bases. V was pared by 5 bases and J by 0 bases, with 7 bases of the junction left unmatched. The V gene's germline CDR1 is SGHTA and CDR2 FQGTGA. This CDR3 contains 16 residues. This CDR3 reads CASSETGGNLNTEAFF. DNA of the CDR3: TGTGCCAGCAGCGAAACAGGGGGCAACCTGAACACTGAAGCTTTCTTT.

The chain has TRBV5-1 and TRBJ2-1, with D maybe TRBD2 (5 bases). CDR1 is SGHRS and CDR2 is YFSETQ in the germline V gene. Trimming removed 1 base at V and 4 bases at J, with 12 bases between. The CDR3 extends over 15 amino acids. Here the CDR3 DNA reads TGCGCCAGCAGCTTGTCCAGCGGAAGTTACAATGAGCAGTTCTTC. Encoded protein: CASSLSSGSYNEQFF.

The genes are TRBV5-1 and TRBJ2-7; no clear D gene. This CDR3 is built from 14 residues. V lost 6 bases to trimming and J lost 2 bases, with 15 bases between them. Germline V gene lookup returns CDR1 SGHRS and CDR2 YFSETQ. The CDR3 protein is CASKDSPSTYEQYF. The CDR3 coding sequence is TGCGCCAGCAAAGACTCGCCCTCCACCTACGAGCAGTACTTC.

Only a few counts were recorded for this clone. The V call is TRBV7-9, the J call TRBJ2-1; 8 bases are shared with TRBD2. V lost 5 bases to trimming and J lost 7 bases; unmatched junction nucleotides: 13. Germline V gene sequence: CDR1 SEHNR, CDR2 FQNEAQ (reference sequence). CDR3 length equals 16 residues. In nucleotides, the CDR3 is TGTGCCAGCAGCCAGGGGCGGTTAGCGGGAAGGAATGAGCAGTTCTTC. This gives the protein CASSQGRLAGRNEQFF.

This chain links TRBV7-3 with TRBJ2-1; 13 positions match TRBD2. With 2 bases clipped from V and 7 bases from J, the junction kept 2 bases outside the gene matches. This CDR3 spans 15 amino acids. Germline-derived CDR1 and CDR2 are SGHTA and FQGTGA. The CDR3 DNA reads as TGTGCCAGCAGCTTAGGGACTAGCGGGAAAAATGAGCAGTTCTTC. Its protein product is CASSLGTSGKNEQFF. The full variable domain, rest sourced from reference TRBV7-3 and TRBJ2-1, is GAGVSQTPSNKVTEKGKYVELRCDPISGHTALYWYRQSLGQGPEFLIYFQGTGAADDSGLPNDRFFAVRPEGSVSTLKIQRTERGDSAVYLCASSLGTSGKNEQFFGPGTRLTVL.

The V gene is TRBV14, the J gene TRBJ1-2, with D possibly TRBD1 on 5 matching bases. The germline V gene has CDR1 SGHDN and CDR2 FVKESK. Trimming removed 10 bases from V and 8 bases from J, with 20 bases in between. The CDR3 spans 13 residues. CDR3 loop: CATHVGRAGGYTF. DNA of the CDR3: TGTGCCACCCACGTCGGCAGGGCGGGAGGCTACACCTTC.